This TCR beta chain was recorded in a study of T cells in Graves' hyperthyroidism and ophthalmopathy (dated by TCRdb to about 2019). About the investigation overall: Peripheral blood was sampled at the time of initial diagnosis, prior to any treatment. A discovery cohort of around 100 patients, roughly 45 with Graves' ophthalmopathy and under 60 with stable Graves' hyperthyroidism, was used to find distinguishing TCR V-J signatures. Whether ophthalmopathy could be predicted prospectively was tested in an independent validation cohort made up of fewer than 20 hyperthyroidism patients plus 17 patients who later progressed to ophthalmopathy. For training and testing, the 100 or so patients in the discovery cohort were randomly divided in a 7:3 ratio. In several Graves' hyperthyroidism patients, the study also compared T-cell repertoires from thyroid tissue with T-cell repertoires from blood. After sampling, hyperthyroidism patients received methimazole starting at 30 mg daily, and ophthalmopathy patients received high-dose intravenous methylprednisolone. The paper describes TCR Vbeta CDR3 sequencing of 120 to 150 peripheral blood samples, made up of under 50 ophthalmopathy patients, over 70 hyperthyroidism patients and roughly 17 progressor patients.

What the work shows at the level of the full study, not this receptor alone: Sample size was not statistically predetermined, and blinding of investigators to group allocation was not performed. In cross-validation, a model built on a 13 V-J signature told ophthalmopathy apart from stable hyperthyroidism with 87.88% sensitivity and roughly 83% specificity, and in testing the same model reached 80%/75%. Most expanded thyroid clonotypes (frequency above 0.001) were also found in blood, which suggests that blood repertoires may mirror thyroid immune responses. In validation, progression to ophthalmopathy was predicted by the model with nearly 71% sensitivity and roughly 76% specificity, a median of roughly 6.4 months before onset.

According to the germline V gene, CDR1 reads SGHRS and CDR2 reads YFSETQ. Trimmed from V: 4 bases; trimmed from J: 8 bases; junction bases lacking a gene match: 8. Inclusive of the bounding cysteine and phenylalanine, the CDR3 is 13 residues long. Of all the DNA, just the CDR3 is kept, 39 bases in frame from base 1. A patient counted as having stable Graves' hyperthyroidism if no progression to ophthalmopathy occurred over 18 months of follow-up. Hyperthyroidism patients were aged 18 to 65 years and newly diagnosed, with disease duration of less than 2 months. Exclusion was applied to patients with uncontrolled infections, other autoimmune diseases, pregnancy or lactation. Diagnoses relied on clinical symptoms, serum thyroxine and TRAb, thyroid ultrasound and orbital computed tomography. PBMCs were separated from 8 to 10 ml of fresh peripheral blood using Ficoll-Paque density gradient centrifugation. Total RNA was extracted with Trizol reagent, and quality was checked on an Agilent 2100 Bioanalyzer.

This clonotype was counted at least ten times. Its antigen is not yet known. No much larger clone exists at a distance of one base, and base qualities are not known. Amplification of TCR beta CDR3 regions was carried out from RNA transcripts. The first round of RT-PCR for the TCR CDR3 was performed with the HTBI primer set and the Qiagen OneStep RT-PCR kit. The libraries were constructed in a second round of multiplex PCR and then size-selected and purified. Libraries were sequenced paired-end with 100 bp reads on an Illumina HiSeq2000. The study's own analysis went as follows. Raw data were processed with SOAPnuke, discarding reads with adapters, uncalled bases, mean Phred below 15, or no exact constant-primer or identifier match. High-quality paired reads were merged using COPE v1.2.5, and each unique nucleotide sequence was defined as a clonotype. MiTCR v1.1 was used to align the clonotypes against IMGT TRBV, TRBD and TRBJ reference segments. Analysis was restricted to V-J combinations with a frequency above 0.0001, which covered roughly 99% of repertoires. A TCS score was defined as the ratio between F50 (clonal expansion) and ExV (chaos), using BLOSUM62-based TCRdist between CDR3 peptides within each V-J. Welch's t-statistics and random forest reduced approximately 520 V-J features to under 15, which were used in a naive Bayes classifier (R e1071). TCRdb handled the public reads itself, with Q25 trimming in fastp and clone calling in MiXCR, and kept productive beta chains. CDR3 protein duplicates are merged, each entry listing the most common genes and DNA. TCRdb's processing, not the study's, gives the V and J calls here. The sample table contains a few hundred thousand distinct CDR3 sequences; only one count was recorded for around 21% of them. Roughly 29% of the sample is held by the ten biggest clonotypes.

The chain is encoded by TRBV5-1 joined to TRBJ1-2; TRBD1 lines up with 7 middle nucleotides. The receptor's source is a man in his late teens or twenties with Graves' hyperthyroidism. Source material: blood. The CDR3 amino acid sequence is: CASSLTGLRGYTF. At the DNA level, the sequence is TGCGCCAGCAGCCTGACAGGGCTCCGGGGCTACACCTTC.